This T cell receptor (beta chain) came from a study of prognosis after radiotherapy for stage I lung cancer. Background on the study: Concurrent therapy with stereotactic body radiotherapy was given to no patient. No significant progression was observed in fewer than 18 patients, whereas a few developed distant metastases a median of approximately seven months after radiotherapy.

Genomic DNA was subjected to two-round multiplex PCR for amplification of TCR beta CDR3. Primers (each specific to one TRBV or TRBJ gene) were used in first-round PCR. MiXCR was run by TCRdb on the multiplex PCR reads, yielding one entry per CDR3 protein. The sample lists tens of thousands of distinct CDR3 sequences, just over 40% seen once, with around 29% in the top ten. V was clipped by 4 bases and J by 0 bases, with 10 bases between them. The CDR3 contains 14 residues. The V gene's germline CDR1 is SGDLS and CDR2 YYNGEE. At least ten counts were recorded for this clonotype. As yet, its antigen is unknown. Study-level results: Tumor-specific reactivity of the expanded TCR clones remained undetermined.

Investigators drew approximately 6.5 milliliters of peripheral blood at each of two time points. Sequencing used PBMCs, obtained before or after stereotactic body radiation therapy (not recorded which). The rearrangement uses TRBV9 and TRBJ1-1; D ambiguous. The TCR was taken from a donor of 50 years or more with non-small cell lung cancer. The CDR3 is CASSRLGLNTEAFF. For the CDR3, the DNA is TGTGCCAGCAGCCGTTTAGGCCTGAACACTGAAGCTTTCTTT.